A selection of T cell receptor beta chains follows, all from one sample in a study of OX40 agonist ivuxolimab in advanced cancers. Sequencing used immunoSEQ multiplex PCR; TCRdb keeps in-frame clones, though not all of them. The repertoire consists of roughly 76,000 clones, with 85% occurring once and the leading ten covering 5.5% to 7%. The material was CD4+ or CD8+ T cells sorted from blood, obtained in a trial of the OX40 agonist ivuxolimab. The receptors were gathered from an adult with an advanced solid tumor such as melanoma, head and neck, liver or kidney cancer. CDR3s include the opening cysteine and the closing phenylalanine or tryptophan. The D gene is left open where the match is weak. Only part of the rows carry a size: once, few, many, or a class if the clone is expanded.

TRBV28	TRBJ1-4	-	-	TGTGCCAGCAGTGAGCAGTTGTACGGTAATGAAAAACTGTTTTTT	CASSEQLYGNEKLFF
TRBV11-2	TRBJ2-1	-	-	TGTGCCAGCAGCTTAGATGTCGTCAATGAGCAGTTCTTC	CASSLDVVNEQFF
TRBV14	TRBJ2-1	few	TRBD2	TGTGCCAGCAGCCACCCCGGGACTAGCGGGGGGTACCACAATGAGCAGTTCTTC	CASSHPGTSGGYHNEQFF
TRBV7-2	TRBJ2-2	-	-	TGTGCCAGCTGGGCCGGGGAGCTGTTTTTT	CASWAGELFF
TRBV10-3	TRBJ2-2	-	-	TGTGCCATCAGTGATTCGGGGGGCCATGGCGGGGAGCTGTTTTTT	CAISDSGGHGGELFF
TRBV4-2	TRBJ2-2	once	TRBD2	TGTGCCAGCAGCCTGGGACTAGCGGGAGACGTGGCCGGGGAGCTGTTTTTT	CASSLGLAGDVAGELFF
TRBV5-1	TRBJ2-1	-	-	TGCGCCAGCAGCTCCATGGCCAATGAGCAGTTCTTC	CASSSMANEQFF
TRBV14	TRBJ2-2	once	-	TGTGCCAGCAGCCCCAAGCTTACGAACACCGGGGAGCTGTTTTTT	CASSPKLTNTGELFF
TRBV27	TRBJ1-6	once	-	TGTGCCAGCAGTCCTAAGGCCTGGGGTTCACCCCTCCACTTT	CASSPKAWGSPLHF
TRBV6-5	TRBJ1-2	-	-	TGTGCCAGCAGTTACTCGAAGGGCTATGGCTACACCTTC	CASSYSKGYGYTF
TRBV6-6	TRBJ2-4	-	-	TGTGCCAGCAGTTACGGGACTTCCAAAAACATTCAGTACTTC	CASSYGTSKNIQYF
TRBV23-1	TRBJ2-7	-	TRBD1	TGCGCCAGCAGCCCAATCTGTTTACAGGGGAGCTACGAGCAGTACTTC	CASSPICLQGSYEQYF
TRBV5-8	TRBJ2-3	once	TRBD1	TGTGCCAGCAGCTTGGGGACCACAGGGGGCCCCACAGATACGCAGTATTTT	CASSLGTTGGPTDTQYF
TRBV28	TRBJ1-1	-	TRBD1	TGTGCCAGCACCTTACAGGGGATAACTGAAGCTTTCTTT	CASTLQGITEAFF
TRBV4-1	TRBJ1-2	-	-	TGCGCCAGCAGCCAAGATGAGTATCAGGCAGGGGAAGGTATTCACTATGGCTACGCCTTC	CASSQDEYQAGEGIHYGYAF
TRBV5-6	TRBJ2-6	-	-	TGTGCCAGCAGCTTGTTTTCTGGGGCCAACGTCCTGACTTTC	CASSLFSGANVLTF
TRBV28	TRBJ2-2	few	TRBD1	TGTGCCAGCAGTCCCCCCGGACAGGCGGTGAACACCGGGGAGCTGTTTTTT	CASSPPGQAVNTGELFF
TRBV15	TRBJ2-3	-	TRBD1	TGTGCCACCAGCAGAGGGGGACAGGCTCACACAGATACGCAGTATTTT	CATSRGGQAHTDTQYF
TRBV19	TRBJ2-1	-	-	TGTGCCAGTAGAGACGACAGTTACAATGAGCAGTTCTTC	CASRDDSYNEQFF
TRBV7-8	TRBJ2-3	-	TRBD2	TGTGCCAGCAGCCGGGGACTAGTTTATCCGTCTTTT	CASSRGLVYPSF
TRBV7-9	TRBJ1-4	-	-	TGTGCCAGCAGCTTAGGATTGGGGCCTACTGAAAAACTGTTTTTT	CASSLGLGPTEKLFF
TRBV29-1	TRBJ2-7	-	TRBD2	TGCAGCGTTGAAGGCGGGAGAGGGTACGAGCAGTACTTC	CSVEGGRGYEQYF
TRBV6-5	TRBJ2-3	-	-	TGTGCCAGCAGTTACGAGAAATCCACAGATACGCAGTATTTT	CASSYEKSTDTQYF
TRBV23-1	TRBJ1-5	-	TRBD1	TGCGCCAGCAGTCGCCGCGACAGGGAAAATAGCAATCAGCCCCAGCATTTT	CASSRRDRENSNQPQHF
TRBV9	TRBJ2-7	-	TRBD1	TGTGCCAGCAGCGTAGAGGGGATACAGGGGTACGAGCAGTACTTC	CASSVEGIQGYEQYF
TRBV4-3	TRBJ2-1	-	TRBD1	TGCGCCAGCAGCCGGCGACAGGGGATCAATGAGCAGTTCTTC	CASSRRQGINEQFF
TRBV4-2	TRBJ2-7	-	-	TGTGCCAGCAGCCAAGATAGACTATCAGGCGAGCAGTACTTC	CASSQDRLSGEQYF